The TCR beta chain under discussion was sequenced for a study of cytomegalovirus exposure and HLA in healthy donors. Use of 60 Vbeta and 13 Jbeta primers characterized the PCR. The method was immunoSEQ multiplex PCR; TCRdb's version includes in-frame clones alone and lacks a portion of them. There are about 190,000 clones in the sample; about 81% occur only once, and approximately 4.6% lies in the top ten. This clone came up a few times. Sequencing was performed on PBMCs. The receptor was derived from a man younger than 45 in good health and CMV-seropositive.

The CDR3: CASSSLAGSPYNEQFF. The CDR3 nucleotides are TGTGCCAGCAGCTCACTAGCGGGATCGCCGTACAATGAGCAGTTCTTC. This sequence joins TRBV11-2 and TRBJ2-1; 10 bases fit TRBD2. Germline assignment: CDR1 SGHAT and CDR2 FQNNGV. The trim removed 4 bases at V and 4 bases at J, leaving 7 bases unmatched. The CDR3 covers 16 residues.